A single sample gave rise to the 22 T cell receptor beta chains below, sequenced in a study of T cells in Graves' hyperthyroidism and ophthalmopathy. Amplification of TCR beta CDR3 regions was performed using RNA transcripts as template. HTBI primers were employed in a first-round RT-PCR of the TCR CDR3. TCRdb processed the multiplex PCR reads anew with MiXCR; each CDR3 protein has one entry. The sample contains 300,000 to 400,000 distinct CDR3 sequences, over 11% of which appear only once. Sequencing input: blood. Receptors originate from a woman aged 55-70 years with Graves' hyperthyroidism.

This clonotype was counted many times. This sequence joins TRBV11-2 and TRBJ1-6; D gene unclear. Germline lookup yields CDR1 SGHAT and CDR2 FQNNGV. The CDR3 is made up of 14 amino acids. V was clipped by 4 bases and J by 9 bases, with 13 bases between them. CDR3 DNA: TGTGCCAGCAGCTCTGGAGTGGCGTCTTCACCCCTCCACTTT. It codes for CASSSGVASSPLHF.

This clonotype was picked up a small number of times. The chain joins TRBV20-1 to TRBJ1-4; 7 bases line up with TRBD1. The CDR3 is 15 residues long. Germline lookup yields CDR1 DFQATT and CDR2 SNEGSKA (reference sequence). The V gene end was trimmed by 3 bases and the J gene end by 3 bases; junction bases not matched to a gene: 7. The CDR3 here is CSARRTGGANEKLFF. For the CDR3, the DNA is TGCAGTGCTAGGAGGACAGGAGGGGCTAATGAAAAACTGTTTTTT.

This clonotype was recorded many times. At one end, the junction sequence differs from germline, possibly due to a read error. The CDR3 DNA sequence: TGCGCCAGCAGCCGGGGGCAAGGTGGTTATGGCTACACCTTC. Its translation: CASSRGQGGYGYTF. The chain couples TRBV9 to TRBJ1-2; D perhaps matches TRBD1 (6 bases). CDR3 size: 14 residues. Germline CDR1 reads SGDLS; CDR2 reads YYNGEE.

Details on this clonotype: A junction end diverges from the germline sequence, so it may reflect a read error. This sequence joins TRBV5-1 and TRBJ1-1; D not resolved. The CDR3 extends over 14 amino acids. Germline CDR1 is SGHRS and CDR2 is YFSETQ. Written as DNA, the CDR3 is TGTGCCAGCAACCGCCTGAGTGTGGACACTGAAGCTTTCTTT. This sequence encodes CASNRLSVDTEAFF. The entire variable domain, with the rest obtained from reference TRBV5-1 and TRBJ1-1, is as follows: KAGVTQTPRYLIKTRGQQVTLSCSPISGHRSVSWYQQTPGQGLQFLFEYFSETQRNKGNFPGRFSGRQFSNSRSEMNVSTLELGDSALYLCASNRLSVDTEAFFGQGTRLTVV.

In its sample, this clonotype was seen a few times. The chain employs TRBV20-1 and TRBJ1-1; D possibly corresponds to TRBD1 (5 bases). The CDR3 loop spans 15 amino acids. V lost 2 bases and J lost 6, with 19 bases in between. Germline-derived CDR1 and CDR2 are DFQATT and SNEGSKA (reference sequence). CDR3 nucleotides: TGCAGTGCTAGATCCCCGACAGAATGGTATTCTGAAGCTTTCTTT. Amino acids: CSARSPTEWYSEAFF.

This clonotype appeared many times. The chain employs TRBV2 and TRBJ1-2; 7 nucleotides agree with TRBD1. J lost 5 bases, V lost 5 bases, and 5 bases had no gene match. The germline CDR1 and CDR2 sequences are SNHLY and FYNNEI. CDR3 length: 13 amino acids. The CDR3 sequence is CASSRQGGYGYTF. The CDR3 DNA is TGTGCCAGCAGTCGGCAGGGGGGGTATGGCTACACCTTC.

The chain recombines TRBV10-3 with TRBJ2-1, with D uncertain. Trimming left V 8 bases short and J 5 bases short, with 16 bases between. The CDR3 is made up of 14 amino acids. CDR1 and CDR2 (germline): ENHRY, SYGVKD. CDR3: CAIGYYGRNNEQFF. CDR3 nucleotide sequence: TGTGCCATCGGATATTATGGGCGGAACAATGAGCAGTTCTTC.

This clonotype has more than one count but fewer than ten. The gene calls are TRBV11-2 and TRBJ2-2, with 13 bases aligning to TRBD2. Germline V gene lookup returns CDR1 SGHAT and CDR2 FQNNGV. The trim removed 5 bases at V and 1 base at J, leaving 16 bases unmatched. This CDR3 comprises 21 residues. The CDR3 loop reads CASSRVKGSLAGGKNTGELFF. The CDR3 region has the DNA TGTGCCAGCAGCCGGGTTAAGGGATCACTAGCGGGAGGGAAGAACACCGGGGAGCTGTTTTTT.

This clonotype was picked up many times. The V call is TRBV6-1, the J call TRBJ1-1; 8 bases line up with TRBD1. CDR3 length: 14 amino acids. J gave up 2 bases and V 5 bases, and 4 bases lay outside the gene matches. CDR1 and CDR2 from the germline V gene are MNHNS and SASEGT. This CDR3 is CASSYGTGNTEAFF. CDR3 nucleotide sequence: TGTGCCAGCAGTTATGGGACAGGTAACACTGAAGCTTTCTTT.

With regard to this clonotype: Possible read error: a much larger clone is one base away. This chain uses TRBV2 with TRBJ2-5, with no clear D. CDR3 length: 11 amino acids. Per germline, CDR1 SNHLY and CDR2 FYNNEI. CDR3 sequence: CTSTLQETQYF. CDR3 DNA sequence: TGTACCAGCACCCTCCAAGAGACCCAGTACTTC.

The table lists this clonotype with many counts. One junction end does not reproduce the germline sequence, and a read error may be involved. J is TRBJ2-5 and V is TRBV7-7, with 9 bases matching TRBD2. CDR1 is SSHAT and CDR2 is FNYEAQ in the germline V gene (reference sequence). This CDR3 is built from 14 residues. CDR3 sequence: CASSSLSGRETQYF. CDR3 coding DNA: TGTGCTAGCAGCTCACTTAGCGGGAGAGAGACCCAGTACTTC.

This chain joins TRBV4-2 and TRBJ2-7; maybe TRBD2 (7 bases). The CDR3 spans 17 residues. Germline CDR1 LGHNA, CDR2 YNFKEQ. V was shortened by 0 bases and J by 3 bases, with 18 bases between the two germline ends. The CDR3 nucleotides read TGTGCCAGCAGCCAAGAAGGGGGAGCGGGACGCGGCTACGAGCAGTACTTC. Translated: CASSQEGGAGRGYEQYF.

This clonotype was picked up one time. The V gene is TRBV3-1, the J gene TRBJ1-2; 9 bases are a match to TRBD1. The CDR3 length is 13 residues. Germline V lookup: CDR1 LGHDT, CDR2 YNNKEL (reference sequence). Trimming cost V 4 bases and J 6 bases; bases outside gene matches: 3. The CDR3 DNA follows: TGTGCCAGCAGCCCAACAGGGGGCGATGGCTACACCTTC. It yields the protein CASSPTGGDGYTF.

The CDR3 loop reads CASSPRAGEQYF. The DNA of the CDR3 is TGTGCCAGCAGCCCGCGCGCCGGCGAGCAGTACTTC. The chain combines TRBV14 with TRBJ2-7; D unclear. CDR3 length: 12 residues. Germline V gene lookup returns CDR1 SGHDN and CDR2 FVKESK. Trimming took off 4 bases at V and 6 bases at J, with 10 bases between the two ends.

Only a few counts were recorded for this clonotype. This sequence joins TRBV4-1 and TRBJ1-5; D is perhaps TRBD1 (5 bases). Trimming left V 4 bases short and J 3 bases short, with 22 bases between. This CDR3 has 18 residues. Germline-derived CDR1 and CDR2 are MGHRA and YSYEKL. The CDR3 loop reads CASSPYTGSESNNQPQHF. In DNA, the CDR3 is TGCGCCAGCAGCCCCTACACAGGCAGCGAATCTAACAATCAGCCCCAGCATTTT.

At least ten counts were recorded for this clonotype. This sequence joins TRBV7-9 and TRBJ2-1, with D perhaps TRBD2 (5 bases). Germline V CDR1 and CDR2: SEHNR, FQNEAQ (reference sequence). The V and J ends lost 0 bases and 10 bases respectively, with 13 bases between them. There are 14 residues in the CDR3. The CDR3 loop is CASSLAQAAGEQFF. CDR3 DNA: TGTGCCAGCAGCTTAGCGCAGGCCGCGGGCGAGCAGTTCTTC.

This clonotype occurred many times. The chain carries TRBV11-2 and TRBJ2-7; TRBD2 matches 11 bases. After removal of 2 bases from V and 4 bases from J, the junction contained 7 bases not matched to a gene. The CDR3 is 16 amino acids. Germline loops: CDR1 SGHAT, CDR2 FQNNGV. Here the CDR3 DNA reads TGTGCCAGCAGCTTAAGGCTAGCGGGAGGTTCGTACGAGCAGTACTTC. This encodes CASSLRLAGGSYEQYF.

This clonotype was seen many times. The chain has TRBV10-3 and TRBJ2-1; TRBD2 aligns across 8 bases. Losses at the gene ends were 4 bases for V and 1 base for J; bases not matched to a gene: 9. The germline gives CDR1 ENHRY, CDR2 SYGVKD. CDR3 length: 17 amino acids. CDR3 nucleotides: TGTGCCATCAGTGGGAACTCAGGCGGGAGGTCCTACAATGAGCAGTTCTTC. This gives the protein CAISGNSGGRSYNEQFF.

The chain couples TRBV29-1 to TRBJ2-7, with 9 positions matching TRBD2. The V segment lost 5 bases and the J segment 1 base; nucleotides outside the gene matches: 3. The CDR3 has 13 amino acids. CDR1 is SQVTM and CDR2 is ANQGSEA in the germline V gene. CDR3 sequence reads: CSVMSGRSYEQYF. The DNA for the CDR3 is TGCAGCGTTATGAGCGGGAGGTCCTACGAGCAGTACTTC.

V and J are TRBV9 and TRBJ2-5, with 13 bases fitting TRBD2. This CDR3 region has 15 residues. Germline lookup yields CDR1 SGDLS and CDR2 YYNGEE. The V segment lost 0 bases and the J segment 4 bases; nucleotides outside the gene matches: 0. The CDR3 nucleotides are TGTGCCAGCAGCGTAGGACTAGCGGGAGGAGAGACCCAGTACTTC. It yields the protein CASSVGLAGGETQYF.

In its sample, this clonotype was seen many times. The chain is built from TRBV3-1 and TRBJ2-3; weak D call: TRBD2 (6 bases). Germline V gene sequence: CDR1 LGHDT, CDR2 YNNKEL (reference sequence). Trimming stripped 4 bases from V and 6 bases from J, with 11 bases between. This CDR3 spans 13 amino acids. CDR3 region: CASSLALADTQYF. The DNA for the CDR3 is TGTGCCAGCAGCCTTGCCCTAGCGGATACGCAGTATTTT.

At least ten counts were recorded for this clonotype. The V gene is TRBV13, the J gene TRBJ2-3; tentative D call: TRBD2 (6 bases). Trimming took 5 bases from V and 6 from J, leaving 18 bases between them. The CDR3 runs to 15 residues. CDR1 is PRHDT, CDR2 FYEKMQ, per germline (reference sequence). The CDR3 protein is CASSNLGGKTDTQYF. In DNA form, the CDR3 reads TGTGCCAGCAGCAATCTTGGAGGGAAGACTGATACGCAGTATTTT.